The source of this TCR beta chain is a study of blood T cell repertoires in COVID-19. About the research overall: Specimens from acute and convalescent COVID-19 originated in the United States, Italy and Spain. PBMCs, B-cell-depleted T cells, or T cells were the source of the cDNA or gDNA that made up the material.

Authors' methods: Reference gene primer amplification gave estimated nucleated cell counts. The method was immunoSEQ multiplex PCR; TCRdb's version includes in-frame clones alone and lacks a portion of them. V, J and clone size were drawn from that table, and D and trimming were deduced from the DNA. There are 200,000 to 250,000 clones in the sample; about 88% occur only once, and around 2.8% lies in the top ten. The V end lost 6 bases, the J end lost 7 bases, and 13 bases lay between the germline ends. The CDR3 extends over 13 amino acids. From germline, CDR1 is MRHNA and CDR2 SNTAGT. The sample was peripheral blood. This receptor was taken from an older woman with acute or convalescent COVID-19. The chain couples TRBV6-4 to TRBJ2-1, with D perhaps TRBD2 (6 bases). In DNA, the CDR3 is TGTGCCAGCAGACCCGACGCGGGGAATGAGCAGTTCTTC. It translates to CASRPDAGNEQFF.